The T cell receptor beta chain described here comes from a study of blood T cell repertoires in COVID-19. A word on this clone: Other nucleotide sequences in the sample specify the same CDR3.

The CDR3 runs to 15 residues. Per the germline V gene, CDR1 is LGHDT and CDR2 is YNNKEL (reference sequence). The ends lost 2 bases at V and 7 bases at J; junction bases unmatched: 8. The table came from immunoSEQ multiplex PCR; TCRdb's copy has only in-frame clones and leaves some out. The data hold a few hundred thousand clones, with roughly 80% observed a single time. Individuals drawn from approximately 26 US areas were roughly 18 to 95 years old. Cohort 3 donors counted as recovered after two negative PCRs, clearance, or resolved symptoms. The genes are TRBV3-1 (or the pseudogene TRBV3-2) and TRBJ1-3; 7 bases agree with TRBD1. Sequenced material: PBMCs or T cells enriched from blood (not recorded which). The receptor's source is a man in his forties or fifties who had recovered from COVID-19. CDR3 sequence: CASSQPTGVGNTIYF. DNA for the CDR3: TGTGCCAGCAGCCAACCCACAGGGGTGGGGAACACCATATATTTT.